A selection of T cell receptor beta chains follows, all from one sample in a study of shared clonotypes between healthy human individuals. TCRdb keeps only in-frame clones here, not all; method: immunoSEQ multiplex PCR. The sample holds roughly 1,000,000 clones, around 82% seen once. Sequenced material: memory CD4+ T cells from PBMCs. All receptors come from a young man in good health. Some clones in this sample may be carry-over from other donors' samples. Each CDR3 is given with its conserved first and last residue. A D gene is named only where the DNA matches it firmly. Not all rows give a size; the values are once, few, many and, for expanded clones, a class.

clone_size j_call v_call d_call cdr3_aa cdr3_nt
many TRBJ2-1 TRBV6-1 NA CASTQWLNNEQFF TGTGCCAGTACCCAATGGCTTAACAATGAGCAGTTCTTC
NA TRBJ2-1 TRBV6-5 TRBD2 CASSYSMSGTKQFF TGTGCCAGCAGTTACTCAATGTCTGGGACTAAGCAGTTCTTC
few TRBJ2-3 TRBV5-1 TRBD2 CASSLAVAGDTQYF TGCGCCAGCAGCTTGGCAGTAGCGGGAGATACGCAGTATTTT
NA TRBJ1-2 TRBV2 NA CASSGTGYGYTF TGTGCCAGCAGTGGCACGGGTTATGGCTACACCTTC
NA TRBJ2-2 TRBV7-9 NA CASSWTAFTGELFF TGTGCCAGCAGCTGGACCGCCTTTACCGGGGAGCTGTTTTTT
NA TRBJ1-1 TRBV18 NA CASSPGHFTEAFF TGTGCCAGCTCACCGGGACATTTCACTGAAGCTTTCTTT
NA TRBJ2-3 TRBV4-3 NA CASSPRQGGADTQYF TGCGCCAGCAGCCCAAGACAGGGAGGAGCAGATACGCAGTATTTT
NA TRBJ2-6 TRBV5-5 NA CASSLAGVAGANVLTF TGTGCCAGCAGCTTGGCGGGAGTGGCTGGGGCCAACGTCCTGACTTTC
NA TRBJ2-2 TRBV11-3 TRBD2 CASSSDYGGSTNTGELFF TGTGCCAGCAGCTCCGACTATGGCGGGAGTACGAACACCGGGGAGCTGTTTTTT
NA TRBJ2-7 TRBV10-1 NA CASSTGAGEQYF TGCGCCAGCTCCACCGGGGCAGGCGAGCAGTACTTC
NA TRBJ2-1 TRBV2 TRBD2 CASSYLGGTYNEQFF TGTGCCAGCTCATACCTGGGAGGGACCTACAATGAGCAGTTCTTC
NA TRBJ1-4 TRBV28 NA CASNPLPLSATNEKLFF TGTGCCAGCAACCCCTTGCCACTTTCTGCAACTAATGAAAAACTGTTTTTT
NA TRBJ2-7 TRBV28 NA CASSLRGTDFSYEQYF TGTGCCAGCAGTTTGCGGGGGACAGATTTCTCCTACGAGCAGTACTTC
NA TRBJ2-1 TRBV18 TRBD1 CASSRGTGALSSYNEQFF TGTGCCAGCTCACGTGGGACAGGGGCCCTGAGCTCCTACAATGAGCAGTTCTTC
NA TRBJ2-7 TRBV9 NA CASSPTGSEVDEQYF TGTGCCAGCAGCCCAACAGGGTCCGAGGTCGACGAGCAGTACTTC
once TRBJ2-3 TRBV27 NA CASTRGRFTDTQYF TGTGCCAGCACCAGAGGACGGTTCACAGATACGCAGTATTTT
many TRBJ1-4 TRBV25-1 NA CASSEAVATNEKLFF TGTGCCAGCAGTGAAGCGGTTGCAACTAATGAAAAACTGTTTTTT
NA TRBJ1-2 TRBV5-1 TRBD1 CASSPGQGEGYTF TGCGCCAGCAGCCCCGGACAGGGTGAAGGCTACACCTTC
NA TRBJ1-5 TRBV19 NA CATRRGQGGNQPQHF TGTGCCACCCGTCGGGGGCAGGGAGGCAATCAGCCCCAGCATTTT
NA TRBJ1-3 TRBV7-9 TRBD1 CASTTGERGNTIYF TGTGCCAGTACAACAGGGGAGAGGGGAAACACCATATATTTT
NA TRBJ1-2 TRBV28 NA CASSNINYGYTF TGTGCCAGCAGCAACATTAACTATGGCTACACCTTC
few TRBJ1-1 TRBV29-1 TRBD1 CSVEQQGGTEAFF TGCAGCGTCGAACAACAGGGGGGAACTGAAGCTTTCTTT
NA TRBJ1-5 TRBV19 TRBD1 CASSIARSQGAAPVQPQHF TGTGCCAGTAGTATAGCTCGGAGCCAGGGGGCGGCCCCGGTTCAGCCCCAGCATTTT
NA TRBJ2-3 TRBV11-2 NA CASSLDGGGQTDTQYF TGTGCCAGCAGCTTAGATGGAGGCGGCCAGACAGATACGCAGTATTTT
NA TRBJ2-2 TRBV5-4 TRBD2 CASSPGTSGRALIGELFF TGTGCCAGCAGCCCAGGGACTAGCGGGAGGGCCCTAATCGGGGAGCTGTTTTTT
NA TRBJ2-2 TRBV29-1 NA CSVGKGGRTGELFF TGCAGCGTTGGTAAAGGGGGTCGCACCGGGGAGCTGTTTTTT
once TRBJ1-5 TRBV19 TRBD1 CASSPHSQGDQHF TGTGCCAGTAGTCCTCATTCACAGGGGGATCAGCATTTT
few TRBJ1-2 TRBV7-2 NA CASSPGGVGGYTF TGTGCCAGCAGCCCAGGCGGGGTAGGTGGCTACACCTTC